The 25 T cell receptor beta chains reported below all come from one sample, sequenced in a study of siplizumab effects on memory and regulatory T cells. Data came from immunoSEQ multiplex PCR; TCRdb stores just in-frame clones and leaves some out. Found here are approximately 120,000 clones, about 92% of them singletons; the top ten hold under 0.75%. Sequencing was carried out using Tregs sorted from blood. The receptor set was obtained from a human donor in good health.

J is TRBJ1-5 and V is TRBV2, with 10 bases identical to TRBD1. After removal of 4 bases from V and 5 bases from J, the junction contained 2 bases not matched to a gene. Germline V gives CDR1 SNHLY, CDR2 FYNNEI. This CDR3 is 14 amino acids long. The CDR3 sequence is CASSGDRGDQPQHF. The CDR3 DNA is TGTGCCAGCAGTGGGGACAGGGGAGATCAGCCCCAGCATTTT.

This chain links TRBV5-8 with TRBJ1-2, with 8 bases matching TRBD1. There are 16 residues in the CDR3. V trimming: 4 bases; J trimming: 0 bases; junction bases outside the gene matches: 8. Per germline, CDR1 SGHTS and CDR2 YDEGEE. In nucleotides, the CDR3 is TGTGCCAGCAGCCTCGGACAGGGAAGATCTAACTATGGCTACACCTTC. Translating it yields CASSLGQGRSNYGYTF.

The chain employs TRBV5-4 and TRBJ2-2, with a tentative D call TRBD2 (5 bases). The ends were cut back, 2 bases at V and 0 bases at J, with 8 bases in the middle. Germline V gene sequence: CDR1 SGHNT, CDR2 YYREEE (reference sequence). The CDR3 spans 15 residues. The DNA of the CDR3 is TGTGCCAGCAGCTTAGCGGAATCGAACACCGGGGAGCTGTTTTTT. It encodes CASSLAESNTGELFF.

The CDR3: CASSFSGRASEQFF. As DNA, the CDR3 is TGTGCCAGCAGCTTTAGCGGGAGGGCCTCTGAGCAGTTCTTC. This chain joins TRBV7-8 and TRBJ2-1; TRBD2 aligns across 11 bases. This CDR3 is 14 amino acids long. CDR1 SGHVS and CDR2 FQNEAQ come from the germline V gene. The ends lost 3 bases at V and 9 bases at J; junction bases unmatched: 4.

The chain recombines TRBV5-5 with TRBJ1-6; D call uncertain. Trimming stripped 0 bases from V and 7 bases from J, with 11 bases between. CDR3 length: 15 residues. The germline V gene encodes CDR1 SGHKS and CDR2 YYEKEE (reference sequence). The CDR3 nucleotides are TGTGCCAGCAGCTTGGCTGTTAATAGGAATTCACCCCTCCACTTT. Encoded protein: CASSLAVNRNSPLHF.

The gene calls are TRBV18 and TRBJ1-1; perhaps TRBD1 as D (5 bases). Germline lookup yields CDR1 KGHSH and CDR2 LQKENI. The germline V and J ends were trimmed by 6 bases and 1 base, with 9 bases remaining between them. The CDR3 is 13 residues long. The CDR3 spells CASSTVSNTEAFF. The CDR3 coding sequence is TGTGCCAGCTCGACAGTCTCGAACACTGAAGCTTTCTTT.

The chain has TRBV28 and TRBJ2-1; D tentatively fits TRBD1 or TRBD2 (5 bases each). The germline gives CDR1 MDHEN, CDR2 SYDVKM. Between the trimmed V and J ends, which lost 2 bases and 14 bases, there was a span of 16 bases. The CDR3 spans 13 residues. The CDR3 nucleotides read TGTGCCAGCAGTTTAATATCCCAGGGAGTGGAGTTCTTC. As protein: CASSLISQGVEFF.

This sequence joins TRBV10-3 and TRBJ1-2; D is unresolved. The CDR3 runs to 12 residues. The germline gives CDR1 ENHRY, CDR2 SYGVKD. With 10 bases removed from V and 9 bases from J, the gap between germline ends came to 18 bases. DNA of the CDR3: TGTGCCACTCGATCCGATTCTGGGAGCTACACCTTC. This gives the protein CATRSDSGSYTF.

There are a few counts of this clone. The chain combines TRBV7-2 with TRBJ2-7, with D unclear. The germline V and J ends were trimmed by 0 bases and 9 bases, with 12 bases remaining between them. This CDR3 contains 13 residues. CDR1 is SGHTA, CDR2 FQGNSA, per germline. The CDR3 DNA reads as TGTGCCAGCAGCTTAGCGTGGCGACTCGGGCAGTACTTC. This translates into CASSLAWRLGQYF.

This sequence joins TRBV15 and TRBJ2-5; D is possibly TRBD1 (6 bases). Germline CDR1 reads LNHNV; CDR2 reads YYDKDF (reference sequence). The V and J ends lost 5 bases and 7 bases respectively, with 17 bases between them. This CDR3 has 14 residues. Written as DNA, the CDR3 is TGTGCCACCAGCGCTGGCAGGGGCCGGCGGACCCAGTACTTC. This sequence encodes CATSAGRGRRTQYF.

The chain joins TRBV5-6 to TRBJ1-3, with D uncertain. This CDR3 spans 14 amino acids. The V gene lost 2 bases and the J gene lost 0 bases, with 6 bases spanning the gap. Per germline, CDR1 SGHDT and CDR2 YYEEEE. As DNA, the CDR3 is TGTGCCAGCAGCTTAGAATACTCTGGAAACACCATATATTTT. This encodes CASSLEYSGNTIYF.

This sequence joins TRBV4-2 and TRBJ2-1; 10 bases agree with TRBD2. This CDR3 contains 18 residues. The trim removed 4 bases at V and 7 bases at J, leaving 16 bases unmatched. Germline loops: CDR1 LGHNA, CDR2 YNFKEQ. CDR3 region: CASSLSPGAAGGPNEQFF. DNA of the CDR3: TGTGCCAGCAGCCTTTCCCCCGGGGCAGCGGGAGGGCCTAATGAGCAGTTCTTC.

J is TRBJ2-1 and V is TRBV2; no reliable D call. Germline CDR1 is SNHLY and CDR2 is FYNNEI. Trimming removed 6 bases from V and 4 bases from J, with 7 bases in between. This CDR3 has 12 residues. Written as DNA, the CDR3 is TGTGCCAGCAGGGGTCAGTACAATGAGCAGTTCTTC. As protein: CASRGQYNEQFF.

The count of this clone is one. V gene TRBV28 combines with J gene TRBJ2-5; TRBD1 might be the D (6 bases). This CDR3 comprises 13 residues. From germline, CDR1 is MDHEN and CDR2 SYDVKM. Trimming left V 6 bases short and J 5 bases short, with 13 bases between. The CDR3 sequence is CASSLQGWETQYF. DNA for the CDR3: TGTGCCAGCAGCCTACAGGGTTGGGAGACCCAGTACTTC.

The J gene is TRBJ2-7, the V gene TRBV7-9, with 9 bases fitting TRBD1. J was trimmed by 2 bases and V by 3 bases; bases with no gene match: 5. The CDR3 sequence is 15 residues long. The V gene's germline CDR1 is SEHNR and CDR2 FQNEAQ (reference sequence). The CDR3 loop is CASSFGTGKTYEQYF. The CDR3 DNA reads as TGTGCCAGCAGCTTTGGGACAGGGAAAACCTACGAGCAGTACTTC.

The V call is TRBV7-9, the J call TRBJ1-1; unclear D gene. The CDR3 consists of 13 residues. Germline CDR1 and CDR2: SEHNR and FQNEAQ (reference sequence). V lost 7 bases and J lost 1, with 10 bases in between. The CDR3 here is CASTLTGNTEAFF. CDR3 coding DNA: TGTGCCAGCACCCTCACGGGGAACACTGAAGCTTTCTTT.

The chain recombines TRBV18 with TRBJ1-1, with D unclear. The CDR3 is 15 amino acids. The V end was cut by 3 bases, the J end by 3 bases, with 14 bases between. Germline V lookup: CDR1 KGHSH, CDR2 LQKENI. CDR3: CASSPMEGQDTEAFF. The CDR3 bases are TGTGCCAGCTCACCCATGGAGGGCCAGGACACTGAAGCTTTCTTT.

The chain couples TRBV6-5 to TRBJ2-7; D uncertain. The V gene lost 5 bases and the J gene lost 4 bases, with 6 bases spanning the gap. This CDR3 spans 11 amino acids. Germline V CDR1 and CDR2: MNHEY, SVGAGI. The chain's CDR3 is CASSEAYEQYF. The DNA for the CDR3 is TGTGCCAGCAGTGAAGCGTACGAGCAGTACTTC.

V gene TRBV5-1 combines with J gene TRBJ2-6; tentative D call: TRBD1 (5 bases). The CDR3 is 17 residues long. CDR1 and CDR2 (germline): SGHRS, YFSETQ. Trimming shortened V by 4 bases and J by 2 bases, and 16 bases separated the two germline ends. CDR3 amino acids: CASSPAVRVTGANVLTF. CDR3 nucleotide sequence: TGCGCCAGCAGCCCGGCGGTCAGGGTCACTGGGGCCAACGTCCTGACTTTC. Full variable domain (missing parts from reference TRBV5-1 and TRBJ2-6): KAGVTQTPRYLIKTRGQQVTLSCSPISGHRSVSWYQQTPGQGLQFLFEYFSETQRNKGNFPGRFSGRQFSNSRSEMNVSTLELGDSALYLCASSPAVRVTGANVLTFGAGSRLTVL.

The chain joins TRBV5-8 to TRBJ1-6; a weak D match, TRBD1 (6 bases). The CDR3 contains 16 residues. V lost 3 bases and J 0 bases, leaving 10 bases between the germline ends. CDR1 SGHTS and CDR2 YDEGEE come from the germline V gene. Here the CDR3 DNA reads TGTGCCAGCAGCTGGAGGACAGTCTCCTATAATTCACCCCTCCACTTT. Protein: CASSWRTVSYNSPLHF.

The J gene is TRBJ1-5, the V gene TRBV6-6; 10 bases fit TRBD1. Germline V gene sequence: CDR1 MNHNY, CDR2 SVGAGI (reference sequence). Losses at the gene ends were 4 bases for V and 4 bases for J; bases not matched to a gene: 7. This CDR3 has 16 residues. The CDR3 reads CASSSQTGGENQPQHF. The CDR3 coding sequence is TGTGCCAGCAGTTCGCAGACAGGGGGCGAGAATCAGCCCCAGCATTTT.

The chain couples TRBV6-5 to TRBJ1-1; D possibly corresponds to TRBD1 (5 bases). The CDR3 loop spans 15 amino acids. The V gene's germline CDR1 is MNHEY and CDR2 SVGAGI. V was pared by 0 bases and J by 5 bases, with 13 bases between. The DNA for the CDR3 is TGTGCCAGCAGTTACTCGGGGACGGTGGGTACTGAAGCTTTCTTT. This encodes CASSYSGTVGTEAFF.

This clone was counted a single time. V gene TRBV11-2 combines with J gene TRBJ2-1; D call uncertain. The CDR3 has 16 residues. V lost 5 bases and J 4 bases, leaving 18 bases between the germline ends. CDR1 is SGHAT and CDR2 is FQNNGV in the germline V gene. The CDR3 here is CASSPPAINTYNEQFF. The CDR3 DNA reads as TGTGCCAGCAGCCCACCGGCGATTAATACATACAATGAGCAGTTCTTC.

This chain connects TRBV21-1 to TRBJ1-3. TRBV21-1 is labeled a pseudogene. This CDR3 is built from 15 residues. This CDR3 is CASSYSRGSGNTIYF. The CDR3 DNA reads TGTGCCAGCAGTTATTCGCGGGGCTCTGGAAACACCATATATTTT.

The chain carries TRBV6-1 and TRBJ2-1; no clear D. The germline CDR1 and CDR2 sequences are MNHNS and SASEGT. The CDR3 is 14 amino acids. Trimming removed 6 bases from V and 8 bases from J, with 17 bases in between. The DNA for the CDR3 is TGTGCCAGCAGGGTCATGCTACGAGCCGATGAGCAGTTCTTC. Translating gives CASRVMLRADEQFF.